The entry that follows covers one TCR beta chain sequence. What it binds is not known. The data were taken from a study of blood T cells in healthy people across ages. Overall study context: Template switching captured about one barcoded beta molecule per two T cells. Overall study findings and caveats: A roughly linear fall in TCR beta diversity per million T cells was seen with increasing age.

It was with a sample-barcoded 5' primer and a J-beta primer mix that a second PCR of roughly 6 to 12 cycles was run. Each cDNA molecule was tagged by a template-switch adaptor with 12 random nucleotides. TCRdb independently ran MiXCR on the 5' RACE reads; one entry per CDR3 protein. The repertoire holds over a million distinct CDR3 sequences, 40% to 55% seen once, with approximately 17% in the top ten. This TCR was sampled from an older woman in good health. Sample: blood.

This CDR3 is CSAEELAGGTSEQFF. The CDR3 nucleotides are TGCAGTGCTGAGGAGCTAGCGGGAGGGACGAGCGAGCAGTTCTTC. This sequence joins TRBV20-1 and TRBJ2-1, with 12 positions matching TRBD2. Per the germline V gene, CDR1 is DFQATT and CDR2 is SNEGSKA (reference sequence). CDR3 size: 15 residues. The V segment lost 5 bases and the J segment 10 bases; nucleotides outside the gene matches: 12.